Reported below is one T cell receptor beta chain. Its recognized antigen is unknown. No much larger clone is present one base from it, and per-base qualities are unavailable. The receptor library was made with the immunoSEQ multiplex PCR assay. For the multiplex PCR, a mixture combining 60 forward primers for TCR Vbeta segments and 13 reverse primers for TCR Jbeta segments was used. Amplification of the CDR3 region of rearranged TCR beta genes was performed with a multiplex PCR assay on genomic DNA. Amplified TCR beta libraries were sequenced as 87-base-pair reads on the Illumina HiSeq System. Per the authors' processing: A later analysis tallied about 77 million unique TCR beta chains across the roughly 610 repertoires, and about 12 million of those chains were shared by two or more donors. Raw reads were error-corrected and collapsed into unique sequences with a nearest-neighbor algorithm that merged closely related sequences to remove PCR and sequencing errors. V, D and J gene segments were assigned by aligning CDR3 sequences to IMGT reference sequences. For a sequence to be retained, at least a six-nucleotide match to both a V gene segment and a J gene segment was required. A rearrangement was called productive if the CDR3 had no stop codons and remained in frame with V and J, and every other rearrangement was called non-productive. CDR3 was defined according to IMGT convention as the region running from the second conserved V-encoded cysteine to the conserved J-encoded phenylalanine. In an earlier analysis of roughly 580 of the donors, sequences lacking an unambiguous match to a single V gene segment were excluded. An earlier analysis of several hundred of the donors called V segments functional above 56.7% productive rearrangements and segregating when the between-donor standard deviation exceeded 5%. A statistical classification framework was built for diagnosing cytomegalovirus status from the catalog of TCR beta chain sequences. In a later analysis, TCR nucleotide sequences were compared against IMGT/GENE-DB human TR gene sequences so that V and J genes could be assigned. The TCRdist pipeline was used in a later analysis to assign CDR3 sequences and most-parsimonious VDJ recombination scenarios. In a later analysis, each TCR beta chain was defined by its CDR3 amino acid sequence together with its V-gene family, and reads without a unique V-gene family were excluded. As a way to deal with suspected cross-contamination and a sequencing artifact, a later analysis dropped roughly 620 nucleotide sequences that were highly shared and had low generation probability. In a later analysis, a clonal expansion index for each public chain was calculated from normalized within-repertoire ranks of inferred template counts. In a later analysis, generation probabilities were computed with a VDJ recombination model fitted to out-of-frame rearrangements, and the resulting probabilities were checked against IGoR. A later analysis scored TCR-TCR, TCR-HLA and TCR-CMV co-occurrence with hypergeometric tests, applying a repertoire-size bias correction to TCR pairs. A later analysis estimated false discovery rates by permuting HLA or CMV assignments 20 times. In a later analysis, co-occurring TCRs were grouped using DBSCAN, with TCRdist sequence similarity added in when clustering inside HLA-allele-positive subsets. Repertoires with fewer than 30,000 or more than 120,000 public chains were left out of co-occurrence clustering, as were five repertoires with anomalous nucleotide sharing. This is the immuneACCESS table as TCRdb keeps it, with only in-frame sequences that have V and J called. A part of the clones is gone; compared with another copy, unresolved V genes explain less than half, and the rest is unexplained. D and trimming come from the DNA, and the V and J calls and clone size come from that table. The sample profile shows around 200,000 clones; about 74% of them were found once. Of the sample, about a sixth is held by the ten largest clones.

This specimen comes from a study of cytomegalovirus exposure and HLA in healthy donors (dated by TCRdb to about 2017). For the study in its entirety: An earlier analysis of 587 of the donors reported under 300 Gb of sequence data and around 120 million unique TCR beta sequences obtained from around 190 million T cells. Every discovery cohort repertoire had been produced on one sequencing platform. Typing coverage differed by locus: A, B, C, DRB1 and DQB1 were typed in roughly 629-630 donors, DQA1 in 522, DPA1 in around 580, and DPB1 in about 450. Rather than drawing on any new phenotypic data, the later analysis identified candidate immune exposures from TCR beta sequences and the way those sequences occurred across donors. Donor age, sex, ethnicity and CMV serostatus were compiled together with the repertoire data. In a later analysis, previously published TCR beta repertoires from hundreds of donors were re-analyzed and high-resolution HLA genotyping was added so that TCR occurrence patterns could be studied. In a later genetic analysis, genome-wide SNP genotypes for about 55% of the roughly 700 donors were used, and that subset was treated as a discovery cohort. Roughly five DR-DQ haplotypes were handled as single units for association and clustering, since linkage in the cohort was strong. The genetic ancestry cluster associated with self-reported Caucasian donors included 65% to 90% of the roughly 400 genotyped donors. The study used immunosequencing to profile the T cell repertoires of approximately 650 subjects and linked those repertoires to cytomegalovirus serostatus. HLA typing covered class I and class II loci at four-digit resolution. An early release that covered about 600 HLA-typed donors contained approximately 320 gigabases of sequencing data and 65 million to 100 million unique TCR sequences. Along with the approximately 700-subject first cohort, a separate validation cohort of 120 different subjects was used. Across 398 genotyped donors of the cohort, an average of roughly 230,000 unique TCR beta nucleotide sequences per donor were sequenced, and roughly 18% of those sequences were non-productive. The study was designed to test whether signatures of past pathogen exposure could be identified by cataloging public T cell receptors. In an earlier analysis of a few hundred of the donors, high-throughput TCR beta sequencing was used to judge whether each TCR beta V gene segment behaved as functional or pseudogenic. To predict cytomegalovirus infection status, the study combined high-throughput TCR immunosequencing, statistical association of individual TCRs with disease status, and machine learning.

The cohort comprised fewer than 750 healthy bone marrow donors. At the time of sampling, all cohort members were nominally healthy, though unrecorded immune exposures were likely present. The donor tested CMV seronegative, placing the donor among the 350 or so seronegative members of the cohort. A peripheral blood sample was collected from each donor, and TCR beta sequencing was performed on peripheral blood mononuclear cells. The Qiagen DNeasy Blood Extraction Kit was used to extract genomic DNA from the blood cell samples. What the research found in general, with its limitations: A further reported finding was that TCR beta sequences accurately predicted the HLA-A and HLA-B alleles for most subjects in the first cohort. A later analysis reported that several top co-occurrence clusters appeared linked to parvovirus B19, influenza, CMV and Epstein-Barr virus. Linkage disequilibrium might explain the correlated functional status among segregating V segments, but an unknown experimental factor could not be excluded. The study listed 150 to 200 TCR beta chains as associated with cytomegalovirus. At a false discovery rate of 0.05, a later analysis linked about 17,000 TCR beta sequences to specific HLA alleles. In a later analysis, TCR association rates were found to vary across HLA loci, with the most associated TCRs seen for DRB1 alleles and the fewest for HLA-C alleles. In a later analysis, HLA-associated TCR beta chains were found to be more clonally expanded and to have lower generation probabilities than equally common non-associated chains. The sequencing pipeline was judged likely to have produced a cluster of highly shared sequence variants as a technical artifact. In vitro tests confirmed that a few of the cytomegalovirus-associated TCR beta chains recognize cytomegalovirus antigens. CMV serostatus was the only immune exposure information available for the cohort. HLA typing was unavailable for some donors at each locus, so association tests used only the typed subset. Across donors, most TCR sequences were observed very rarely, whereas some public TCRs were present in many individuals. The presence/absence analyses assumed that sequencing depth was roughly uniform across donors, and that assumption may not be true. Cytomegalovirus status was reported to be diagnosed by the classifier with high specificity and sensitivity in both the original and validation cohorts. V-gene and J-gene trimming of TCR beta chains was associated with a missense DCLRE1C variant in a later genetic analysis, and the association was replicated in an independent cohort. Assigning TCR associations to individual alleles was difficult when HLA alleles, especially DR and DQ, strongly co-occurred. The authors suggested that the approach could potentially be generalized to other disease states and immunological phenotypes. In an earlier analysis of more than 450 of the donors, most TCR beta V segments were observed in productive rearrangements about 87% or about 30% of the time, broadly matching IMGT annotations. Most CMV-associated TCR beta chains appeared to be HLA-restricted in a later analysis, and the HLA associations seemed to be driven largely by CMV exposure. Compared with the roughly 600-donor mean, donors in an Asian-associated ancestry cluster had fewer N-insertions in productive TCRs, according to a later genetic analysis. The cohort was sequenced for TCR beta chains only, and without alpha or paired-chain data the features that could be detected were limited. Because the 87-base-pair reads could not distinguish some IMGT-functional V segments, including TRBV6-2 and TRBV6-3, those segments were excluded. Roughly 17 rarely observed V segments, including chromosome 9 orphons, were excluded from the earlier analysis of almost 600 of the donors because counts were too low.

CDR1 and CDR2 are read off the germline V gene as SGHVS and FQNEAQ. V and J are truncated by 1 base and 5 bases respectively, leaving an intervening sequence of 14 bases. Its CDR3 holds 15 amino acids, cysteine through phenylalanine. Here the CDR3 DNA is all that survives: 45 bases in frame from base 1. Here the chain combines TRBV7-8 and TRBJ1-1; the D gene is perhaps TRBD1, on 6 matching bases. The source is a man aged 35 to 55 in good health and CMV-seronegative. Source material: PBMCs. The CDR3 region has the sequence CASSLEGGMGTEAFF. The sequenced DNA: TGTGCCAGCAGCTTAGAAGGGGGAATGGGAACTGAAGCTTTCTTT.